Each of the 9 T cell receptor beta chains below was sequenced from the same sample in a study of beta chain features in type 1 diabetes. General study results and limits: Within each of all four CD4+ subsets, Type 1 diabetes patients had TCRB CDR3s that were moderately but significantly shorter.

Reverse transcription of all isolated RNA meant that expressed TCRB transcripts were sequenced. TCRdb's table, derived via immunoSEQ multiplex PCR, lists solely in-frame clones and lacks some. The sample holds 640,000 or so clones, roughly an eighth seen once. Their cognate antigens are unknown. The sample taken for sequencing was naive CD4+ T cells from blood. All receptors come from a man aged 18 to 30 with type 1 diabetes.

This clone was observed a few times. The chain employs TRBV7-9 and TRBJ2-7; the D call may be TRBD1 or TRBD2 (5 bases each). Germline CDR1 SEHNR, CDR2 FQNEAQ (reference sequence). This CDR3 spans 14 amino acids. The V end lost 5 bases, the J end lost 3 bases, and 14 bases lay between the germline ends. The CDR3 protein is CASSPRDRDYEQYF. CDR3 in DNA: TGTGCCAGCAGCCCCCGGGACCGAGACTACGAGCAGTACTTC.

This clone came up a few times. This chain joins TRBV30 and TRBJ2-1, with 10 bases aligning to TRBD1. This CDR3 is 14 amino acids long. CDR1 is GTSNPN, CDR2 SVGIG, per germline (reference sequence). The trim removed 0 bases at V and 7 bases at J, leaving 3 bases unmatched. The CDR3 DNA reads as TGTGCCTGGAGTGTATGGACAGGGGGGAATGAGCAGTTCTTC. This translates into CAWSVWTGGNEQFF.

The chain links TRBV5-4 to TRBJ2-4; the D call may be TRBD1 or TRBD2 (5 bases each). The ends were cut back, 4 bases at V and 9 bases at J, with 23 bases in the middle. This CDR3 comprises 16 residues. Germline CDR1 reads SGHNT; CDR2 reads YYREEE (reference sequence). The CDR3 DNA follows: TGTGCCAGCAGCCCGAATCCTGGGACCTCCACGGGCATTCAGTACTTC. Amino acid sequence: CASSPNPGTSTGIQYF.

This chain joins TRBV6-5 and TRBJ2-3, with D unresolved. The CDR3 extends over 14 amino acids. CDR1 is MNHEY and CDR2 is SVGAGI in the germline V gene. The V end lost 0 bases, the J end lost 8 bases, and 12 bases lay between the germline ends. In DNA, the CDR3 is TGTGCCAGCAGTTACTCGAAAAAGGCTGGTACGCAGTATTTT. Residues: CASSYSKKAGTQYF.

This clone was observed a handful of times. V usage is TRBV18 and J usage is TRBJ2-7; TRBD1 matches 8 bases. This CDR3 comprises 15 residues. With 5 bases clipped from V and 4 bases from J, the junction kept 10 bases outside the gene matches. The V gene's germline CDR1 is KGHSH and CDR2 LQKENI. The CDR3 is CASSAGTGGVYEQYF. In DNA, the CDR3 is TGTGCCAGCTCAGCTGGGACAGGTGGGGTTTACGAGCAGTACTTC.

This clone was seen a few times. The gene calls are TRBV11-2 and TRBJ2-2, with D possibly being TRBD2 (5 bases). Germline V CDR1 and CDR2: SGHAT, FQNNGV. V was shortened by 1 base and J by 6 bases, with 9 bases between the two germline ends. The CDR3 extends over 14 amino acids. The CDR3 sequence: CASSLGASPGELFF. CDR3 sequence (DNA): TGTGCCAGCAGCTTAGGGGCTAGCCCCGGGGAGCTGTTTTTT.

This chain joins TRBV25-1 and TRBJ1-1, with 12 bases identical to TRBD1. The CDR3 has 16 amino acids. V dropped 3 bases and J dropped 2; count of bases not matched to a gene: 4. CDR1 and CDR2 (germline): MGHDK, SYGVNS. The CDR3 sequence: CASSDRDRGLNTEAFF. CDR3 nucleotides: TGTGCCAGCAGTGACCGGGACAGGGGGCTCAACACTGAAGCTTTCTTT. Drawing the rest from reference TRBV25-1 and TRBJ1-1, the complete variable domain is EADIYQTPRYLVIGTGKKITLECSQTMGHDKMYWYQQDPGMELHLIHYSYGVNSTEKGDLSSESTVSRIRTEHFPLTLESARPSHTSQYLCASSDRDRGLNTEAFFGQGTRLTVV.

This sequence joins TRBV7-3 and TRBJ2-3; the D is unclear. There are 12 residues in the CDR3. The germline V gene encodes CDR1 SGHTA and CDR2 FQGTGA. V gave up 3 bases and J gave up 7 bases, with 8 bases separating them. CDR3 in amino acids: CASSFNSNTQYF. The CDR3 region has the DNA TGTGCCAGCAGCTTTAATTCCAATACGCAGTATTTT. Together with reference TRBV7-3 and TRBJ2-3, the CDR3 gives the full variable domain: GAGVSQTPSNKVTEKGKYVELRCDPISGHTALYWYRQSLGQGPEFLIYFQGTGAADDSGLPNDRFFAVRPEGSVSTLKIQRTERGDSAVYLCASSFNSNTQYFGPGTRLTVL.

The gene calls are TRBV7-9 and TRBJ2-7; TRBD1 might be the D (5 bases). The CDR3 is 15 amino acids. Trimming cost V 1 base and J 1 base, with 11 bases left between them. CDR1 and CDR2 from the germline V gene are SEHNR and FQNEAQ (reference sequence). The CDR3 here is CASSLVGDSSYEQYF. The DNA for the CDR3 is TGTGCCAGCAGCTTAGTGGGTGACAGTTCCTACGAGCAGTACTTC.